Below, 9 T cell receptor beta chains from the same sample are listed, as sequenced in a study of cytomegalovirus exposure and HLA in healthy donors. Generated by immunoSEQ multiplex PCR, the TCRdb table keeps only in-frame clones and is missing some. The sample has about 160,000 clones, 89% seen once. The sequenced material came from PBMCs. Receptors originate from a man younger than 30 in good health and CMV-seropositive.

CDR3 nucleotide sequence: TGTGCCATCGCGACAGGGGGGGTAGACAATCAGCCCCAGCATTTT. Protein product: CAIATGGVDNQPQHF. This chain uses TRBV10-3 with TRBJ1-5, with TRBD1 matching over 9 bases. Germline CDR1 is ENHRY and CDR2 is SYGVKD. V lost 8 bases and J lost 3; bases outside the gene matches: 8. The CDR3 has 15 residues.

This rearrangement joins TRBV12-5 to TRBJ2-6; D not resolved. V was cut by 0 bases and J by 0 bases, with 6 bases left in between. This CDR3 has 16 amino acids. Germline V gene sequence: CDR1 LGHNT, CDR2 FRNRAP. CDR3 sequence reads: CASGLVAGSGANVLTF. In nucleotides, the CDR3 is TGTGCTAGTGGTTTGGTTGCAGGCTCTGGGGCCAACGTCCTGACTTTC.

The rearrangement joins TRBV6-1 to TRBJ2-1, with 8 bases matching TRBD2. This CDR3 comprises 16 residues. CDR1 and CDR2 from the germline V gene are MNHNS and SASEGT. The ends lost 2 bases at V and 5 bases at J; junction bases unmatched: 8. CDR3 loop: CASSEWISGNNNEQFF. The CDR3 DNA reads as TGTGCCAGCAGTGAATGGATTAGCGGGAACAACAATGAGCAGTTCTTC.

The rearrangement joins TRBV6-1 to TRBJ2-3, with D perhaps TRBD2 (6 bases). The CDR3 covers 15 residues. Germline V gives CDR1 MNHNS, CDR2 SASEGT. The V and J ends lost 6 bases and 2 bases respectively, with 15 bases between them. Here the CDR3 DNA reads TGTGCCAGCAGCTCCCGGGAGAGGGTCACAGATACGCAGTATTTT. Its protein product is CASSSRERVTDTQYF.

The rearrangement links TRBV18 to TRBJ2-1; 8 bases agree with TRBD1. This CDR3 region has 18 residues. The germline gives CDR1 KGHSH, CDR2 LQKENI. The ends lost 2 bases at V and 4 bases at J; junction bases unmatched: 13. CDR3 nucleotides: TGTGCCAGCTCACCAAACCGGGACAGGTCGATCAGTTACAATGAGCAGTTCTTC. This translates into CASSPNRDRSISYNEQFF.

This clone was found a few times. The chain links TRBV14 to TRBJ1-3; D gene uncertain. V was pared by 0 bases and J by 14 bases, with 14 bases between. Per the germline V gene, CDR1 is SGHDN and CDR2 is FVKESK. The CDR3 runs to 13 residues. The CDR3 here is CASSQESRSSVYF. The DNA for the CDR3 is TGTGCCAGCAGCCAAGAAAGTCGCTCCAGCGTATATTTT.

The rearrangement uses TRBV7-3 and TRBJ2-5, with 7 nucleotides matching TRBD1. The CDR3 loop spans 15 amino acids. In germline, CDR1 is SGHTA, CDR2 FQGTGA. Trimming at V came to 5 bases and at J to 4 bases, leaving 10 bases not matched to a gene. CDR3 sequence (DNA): TGTGCCAGCAGCGTTACAGGGGCCTTAGGAGAGACCCAGTACTTC. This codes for CASSVTGALGETQYF.

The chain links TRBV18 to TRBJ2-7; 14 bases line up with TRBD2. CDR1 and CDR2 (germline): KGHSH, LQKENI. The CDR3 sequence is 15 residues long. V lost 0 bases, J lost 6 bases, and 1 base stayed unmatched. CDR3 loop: CASSPPTSGRAEQYF. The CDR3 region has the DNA TGTGCCAGCTCACCACCGACTAGCGGGAGGGCCGAGCAGTACTTC.

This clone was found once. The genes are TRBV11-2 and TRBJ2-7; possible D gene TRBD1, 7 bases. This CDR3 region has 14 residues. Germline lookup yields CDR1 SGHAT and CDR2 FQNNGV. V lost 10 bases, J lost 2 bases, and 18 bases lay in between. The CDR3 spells CATTQGGSTYEQYF. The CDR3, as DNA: TGTGCCACCACCCAGGGGGGCTCCACCTACGAGCAGTACTTC.